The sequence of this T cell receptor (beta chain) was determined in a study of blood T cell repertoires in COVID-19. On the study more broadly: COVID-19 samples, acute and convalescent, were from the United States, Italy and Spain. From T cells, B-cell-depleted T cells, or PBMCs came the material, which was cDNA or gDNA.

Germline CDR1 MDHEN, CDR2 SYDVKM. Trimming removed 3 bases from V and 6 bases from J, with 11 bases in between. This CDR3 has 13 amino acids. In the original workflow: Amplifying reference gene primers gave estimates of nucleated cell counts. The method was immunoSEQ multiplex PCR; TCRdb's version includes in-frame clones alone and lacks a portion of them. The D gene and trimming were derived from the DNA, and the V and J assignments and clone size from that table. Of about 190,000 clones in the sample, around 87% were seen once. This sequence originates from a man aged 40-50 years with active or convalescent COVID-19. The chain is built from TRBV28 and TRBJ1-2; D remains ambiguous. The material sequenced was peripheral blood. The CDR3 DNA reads TGTGCCAGCAGTTTCAGGACTCCCGATGGCTACACCTTC. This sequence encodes CASSFRTPDGYTF.